Following are 6 T cell receptor beta chains from one sample sequenced in a study of shared clonotypes between healthy human individuals. Here immunoSEQ multiplex PCR was the method, and the copy in TCRdb shows in-frame clones only, minus some. The sample lists under 2,500,000 clones, about 94% occurring once. Sequencing used naive CD4+ T cells sorted from blood. Subset of the sample: CD45RA+ positively selected. Receptors originate from a man aged 18 to 29 in good health.

Here the CDR3 DNA reads TGTGCCAGCGGGCAGGGATATGGCTACACCTTC. As protein: CASGQGYGYTF. This chain joins TRBV6-5 and TRBJ1-2, with D possibly TRBD1 on 5 matching bases. Germline V gives CDR1 MNHEY, CDR2 SVGAGI. V was cut by 8 bases and J by 5 bases, with 9 bases left in between. The CDR3 runs 11 residues.

CDR3 coding DNA: TGTGCCAGCAGCTCTCGGACAGGCGATAACTATGGCTACACCTTC. Protein product: CASSSRTGDNYGYTF. The rearrangement uses TRBV11-2 and TRBJ1-2; TRBD1 matches 7 bases. CDR3 length: 15 residues. V lost 4 bases to trimming and J lost 1 base; unmatched junction nucleotides: 6. Germline-derived CDR1 and CDR2 are SGHAT and FQNNGV.

Remarks on this clone: This sample also contains other DNA sequences that code for the same CDR3. The gene calls are TRBV19 and TRBJ2-5; TRBD1 matches at 12 bases. This CDR3 is built from 16 residues. The V gene's germline CDR1 is LNHDA and CDR2 SQIVND (reference sequence). After removal of 5 bases from V and 0 bases from J, the junction contained 4 bases not matched to a gene. The CDR3: CASSPGTGGYQETQYF. CDR3 in DNA: TGTGCCAGTAGTCCGGGGACAGGGGGCTACCAAGAGACCCAGTACTTC.

This chain joins TRBV5-4 and TRBJ2-1; D uncertain. Germline-derived CDR1 and CDR2 are SGHNT and YYREEE (reference sequence). V was trimmed by 4 bases and J by 6 bases, leaving 14 bases between them. The CDR3 has 14 amino acids. The CDR3 DNA reads TGTGCCAGCAGCGCCCTAGGGCAAGTCAATGAGCAGTTCTTC. Amino acid sequence: CASSALGQVNEQFF.

Worth noting for this clone: This specimen includes other DNA sequences encoding the same CDR3. This chain links TRBV5-6 with TRBJ2-5; 10 bases line up with TRBD1. The germline CDR1 and CDR2 sequences are SGHDT and YYEEEE. Trimming cost V 4 bases and J 5 bases; bases outside gene matches: 11. The CDR3 is made up of 16 amino acids. CDR3 amino acids: CASSPRTGGRGETQYF. The CDR3 nucleotides read TGTGCCAGCAGCCCCAGGACAGGGGGACGGGGCGAGACCCAGTACTTC.

V and J are TRBV7-9 and TRBJ2-5, with D uncertain. The end of the DNA aligns better with TRBJ2-7, so the J call may be wrong. The CDR3 spans 12 residues. The germline gives CDR1 SEHNR, CDR2 FQNEAQ (reference sequence). This CDR3 is CASSYTPYEQYF. In nucleotides, the CDR3 is TGTGCCAGCAGCTACACACCTTACGAGCAGTACTTC.